The TCR beta chain described here comes from a study of T cells in Graves' hyperthyroidism and ophthalmopathy. Findings and caveats of the study: The model identified upcoming ophthalmopathy a median 6.5 months ahead of onset.

Exclusion criteria comprised uncontrolled infection, other autoimmune disease, pregnancy or lactation. Out of around 10 ml of fresh peripheral blood came the PBMCs. It was RNA transcripts that yielded the amplified TCR beta CDR3 regions. First-round RT-PCR of the TCR CDR3 relied on the HTBI primer set. Each CDR3 protein gets one entry after TCRdb re-called the multiplex PCR reads with MiXCR. The sample contains around 520,000 distinct CDR3 sequences, approximately 24% of which appear only once. The sample holds a few counts of this clonotype. Its cognate antigen is unknown. Losses at the gene ends were 7 bases for V and 1 base for J; bases not matched to a gene: 8. CDR1 is MNHNS, CDR2 SASEGT, per germline. This CDR3 comprises 15 residues.

This TCR came from a woman in her 30s with Graves' ophthalmopathy. Sequenced material: blood. The genes are TRBV6-1 and TRBJ2-5, with 8 bases identical to TRBD1. CDR3: CASTTGTGPQETQYF. The CDR3 coding sequence is TGTGCCAGCACCACAGGGACAGGCCCCCAAGAGACCCAGTACTTC.